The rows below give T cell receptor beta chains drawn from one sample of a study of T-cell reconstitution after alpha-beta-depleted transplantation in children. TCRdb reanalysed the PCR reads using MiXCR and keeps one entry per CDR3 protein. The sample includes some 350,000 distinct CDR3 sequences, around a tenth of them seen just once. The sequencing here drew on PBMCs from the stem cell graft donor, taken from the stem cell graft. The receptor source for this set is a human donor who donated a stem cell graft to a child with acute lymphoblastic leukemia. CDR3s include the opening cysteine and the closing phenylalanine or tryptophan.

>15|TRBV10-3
CAISGDLAGVEEQYF
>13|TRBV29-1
CSVAAGGNYEQYF
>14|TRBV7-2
CASGTSGAYNEQFF
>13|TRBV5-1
CASSLDWVSGYTF
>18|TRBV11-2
CASRQKPHTQGDSYEQYF
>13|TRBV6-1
CASRTTGPETQYF
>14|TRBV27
CASKLGQGAYEQYF
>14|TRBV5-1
CASSLEGGLKTQYF
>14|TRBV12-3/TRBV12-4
CASPRPRGTGELFF
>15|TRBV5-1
CASSLGAGGPETQYF
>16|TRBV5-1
CASSPDRGPGVNEQFF
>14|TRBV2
CASTDRSTFYGYTF
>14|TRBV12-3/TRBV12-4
CASSPRRAENEQFF
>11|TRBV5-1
CASSFGFIQYF
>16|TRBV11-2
CASSQIRGSRRDTQYF
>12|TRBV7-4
CASLLTGSNQYF
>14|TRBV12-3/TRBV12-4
CASRGNRGAETQYF
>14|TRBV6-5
CASRAGTGAYEQYF
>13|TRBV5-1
CASSLVTVETQYF
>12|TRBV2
CASTRITDTQYF